The 9 T cell receptor beta chains below come from one sample, sequenced in a study of blood T cell repertoires in COVID-19. Assay: immunoSEQ multiplex PCR; the TCRdb copy retains only in-frame clones and omits some. The data contain more than 400,000 clones, about 85% of them singletons. Specimen: PBMCs or T cells enriched from blood (not recorded which). The receptors originated from a young woman who had recovered from COVID-19.

This clone was detected once. The genes are TRBV7-9 and TRBJ1-4; maybe TRBD1 (5 bases). V was pared by 5 bases and J by 1 base, with 8 bases between. Germline loops: CDR1 SEHNR, CDR2 FQNEAQ (reference sequence). This CDR3 contains 14 residues. DNA of the CDR3: TGTGCCAGCAGCCCCAGGGAAACTAATGAAAAACTGTTTTTT. Its translation: CASSPRETNEKLFF. The variable domain in full, with the rest retrieved from reference TRBV7-9 and TRBJ1-4, is DTGVSQNPRHKITKRGQNVTFRCDPISEHNRLYWYRQTLGQGPEFLTYFQNEAQLEKSRLLSDRFSAERPKGSFSTLEIQRTEQGDSAMYLCASSPRETNEKLFFGSGTQLSVL.

CDR3 nucleotides: TGCGCCAGCACTAGGACAGGGATCAGCACAGATACGCAGTATTTT. Its protein is CASTRTGISTDTQYF. The chain links TRBV10-2 to TRBJ2-3; 8 bases match TRBD1. The V gene's germline CDR1 is WSHSY and CDR2 SAAADI. The CDR3 loop spans 15 amino acids. J was trimmed by 0 bases and V by 7 bases; bases with no gene match: 6.

The chain links TRBV5-1 to TRBJ2-3, with TRBD2 matching over 13 bases. Trimming removed 1 base from V and 8 bases from J; junction bases left unmatched: 7. Germline loops: CDR1 SGHRS, CDR2 YFSETQ. There are 16 residues in the CDR3. The CDR3 reads CASSLTSGGAGGTQYF. The CDR3 DNA sequence: TGCGCCAGCAGCTTGACTAGCGGGGGGGCCGGCGGTACGCAGTATTTT.

The chain links TRBV12-2 to TRBJ1-2; TRBD1, the D gene given by the table, was not confirmed from the DNA. TRBV12-2 is a pseudogene segment. This CDR3 is built from 14 residues. CDR3 amino acids: CASRPSDTIYGYTF. The CDR3 coding sequence is TGTGCAAGTCGCCCCTCCGACACGATCTATGGCTACACCTTC.

The chain uses TRBV2 and TRBJ1-4; D perhaps matches TRBD1 (5 bases). This CDR3 spans 13 amino acids. Germline CDR1 and CDR2: SNHLY and FYNNEI. Trimming stripped 4 bases from V and 7 bases from J, with 10 bases between. CDR3 sequence reads: CASSGQGGEKLFF. Here the CDR3 DNA reads TGTGCCAGCAGTGGGCAGGGAGGTGAAAAACTGTTTTTT.

The V gene is TRBV28, the J gene TRBJ1-2, with 7 bases that match TRBD1. This CDR3 is built from 16 residues. Germline V gene sequence: CDR1 MDHEN, CDR2 SYDVKM. Unmatched junction bases numbered 14, after V lost 2 bases and J lost 8 bases. The CDR3 reads CASSLPTGSGVDGYTF. Written as DNA, the CDR3 is TGTGCCAGCAGTTTACCGACAGGGTCCGGGGTCGACGGCTACACCTTC.

J is TRBJ2-5 and V is TRBV7-9, with TRBD2 matching 10 bases. Germline V gene lookup returns CDR1 SEHNR and CDR2 FQNEAQ (reference sequence). V lost 7 bases, J lost 5 bases, and 10 bases stayed unmatched. CDR3 length: 15 amino acids. The CDR3 nucleotides read TGTGCCAGCAATTTTATAGCGGGGGGAAAGGAGACCCAGTACTTC. Residues: CASNFIAGGKETQYF.

The chain employs TRBV9 and TRBJ1-5; 7 bases are a match to TRBD1. CDR3 size: 15 residues. Germline V gene lookup returns CDR1 SGDLS and CDR2 YYNGEE. The trim removed 4 bases at V and 8 bases at J, leaving 12 bases unmatched. CDR3 loop: CASSLTIGGLEPQHF. Here the CDR3 DNA reads TGTGCCAGCAGCCTCACAATAGGGGGCTTGGAGCCCCAGCATTTT.

V gene TRBV4-1 combines with J gene TRBJ1-4; D remains unclear. The CDR3 sequence is 14 residues long. The germline V gene has CDR1 MGHRA and CDR2 YSYEKL. V lost 4 bases and J lost 6, with 12 bases in between. CDR3 sequence reads: CASSPDAADEKLFF. The DNA for the CDR3 is TGCGCCAGCAGCCCCGACGCGGCGGATGAAAAACTGTTTTTT.